These 7 T cell receptor beta chains were all obtained from the same sample, sequenced in a study of prognosis after radiotherapy for stage I lung cancer. Template was genomic DNA; TCR beta CDR3 amplified in two multiplex PCR rounds. The use of primers specific to each TRBV and TRBJ gene characterized first-round PCR. TCRdb used MiXCR to reprocess the multiplex PCR reads, holding one entry per CDR3 protein. The table has around 13,000 distinct CDR3 sequences, roughly 27% seen once; the top ten hold 13%. Sequences were derived from PBMCs, sampled before or after stereotactic body radiation therapy (not recorded which). Receptor source: a donor aged 50 or older with non-small cell lung cancer.

This clonotype was counted at least ten times. The genes are TRBV3-1 and TRBJ1-2; weak D call: TRBD1 (5 bases). Trimming removed 4 bases at V and 8 bases at J, with 11 bases between. The CDR3 has 12 amino acids. Germline CDR1 and CDR2: LGHDT and YNNKEL (reference sequence). In DNA form, the CDR3 reads TGTGCCAGCAGCCTAGGGGAAGGGGGCTACACCTTC. This encodes CASSLGEGGYTF. Based on the CDR3 plus reference TRBV3-1 and TRBJ1-2, the full variable domain is DTAVSQTPKYLVTQMGNDKSIKCEQNLGHDTMYWYKQDSKKFLKIMFSYNNKELIINETVPNRFSPKSPDKAHLNLHINSLELGDSAVYFCASSLGEGGYTFGSGTRLTVV.

The V call is TRBV11-2, the J call TRBJ2-3, with TRBD2 matching over 8 bases. The J segment lost 5 bases and the V segment lost 4 bases, leaving 2 bases of the junction unmatched. Looked up from germline, CDR1 is SGHAT and CDR2 is FQNNGV. This CDR3 spans 13 amino acids. This CDR3 reads CASSYSGGDTQYF. CDR3 in DNA: TGTGCCAGCAGCTACAGCGGGGGAGATACGCAGTATTTT.

Details on this clonotype: The junction departs from germline at one end; a sequencing error may be responsible. The chain links TRBV9 to TRBJ1-5; 8 bases agree with TRBD1. Germline CDR1 SGDLS, CDR2 YYNGEE. The CDR3 covers 15 residues. The CDR3 DNA sequence: TGTGCCAGCAGCTTCTTGGACAGGGCGCATCACCCCCAGCATTTT. Translation gives CASSFLDRAHHPQHF.

Concerning this clonotype: Mismatch with germline at one junction end may stem from a read error. The rearrangement joins TRBV28 to TRBJ1-1; 9 bases are a match to TRBD1. The CDR3 has 16 amino acids. The germline V gene encodes CDR1 MDHEN and CDR2 SYDVKM. The CDR3 coding sequence is TGTGCCAGCAGTCCCGGGACAGGGTCTACGAACACTGAAGCTCTCTTT. Its protein product is CASSPGTGSTNTEALF.

About this clonotype itself: This may arise from a read error, as a much more abundant clone is one base away. A read error is likely, as this CDR3 ends without the conserved phenylalanine or tryptophan. The chain has TRBV4-1 and TRBJ2-6; 7 positions match TRBD1. CDR1 and CDR2 from the germline V gene are MGHRA and YSYEKL. This CDR3 is 17 amino acids long. CDR3 DNA sequence: TGCTCCAGCACCTCCCCCAAGGGGGCGGCTGGGGCCAACGTCCTGACTGTC. Its protein is CSSTSPKGAAGANVLTV.

In its sample, this clonotype was seen many times. In nucleotides, the CDR3 is TGCGCCAGCAGTGAGTCGTTGGGGGCCACAGATACGCAGTATTTT. It codes for CASSESLGATDTQYF. The chain joins TRBV10-2 to TRBJ2-3, with D perhaps matching TRBD1 (6 bases). Germline V lookup: CDR1 WSHSY, CDR2 SAAADI. CDR3 size: 15 residues. V lost 0 bases and J lost 2, with 9 bases in between.

Only one count was recorded for this clonotype. One end of the junction does not line up with germline, which may come from a read error. The genes are TRBV18 and TRBJ2-7, with 7 bases aligning to TRBD2. CDR1 is KGHSH, CDR2 LQKENI, per germline. The CDR3 consists of 15 residues. CDR3 sequence reads: CASSPPWVAGYEQYF. Here the CDR3 DNA reads TGTGCCAGCTCGCCACCGTGGGTAGCGGGCTACGAGCAGTACTTC.